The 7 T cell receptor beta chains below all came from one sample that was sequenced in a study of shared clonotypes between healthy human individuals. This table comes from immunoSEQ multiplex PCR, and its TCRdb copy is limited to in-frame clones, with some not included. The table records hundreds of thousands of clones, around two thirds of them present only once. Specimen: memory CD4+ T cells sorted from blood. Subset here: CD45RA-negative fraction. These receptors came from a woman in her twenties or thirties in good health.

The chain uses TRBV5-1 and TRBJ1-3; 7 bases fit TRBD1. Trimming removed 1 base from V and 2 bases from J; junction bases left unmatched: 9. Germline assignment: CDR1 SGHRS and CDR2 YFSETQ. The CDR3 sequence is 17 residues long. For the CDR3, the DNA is TGCGCCAGCAGCTTGAAACCCGGGCAGGGGGCTGGAAACACCATATATTTT. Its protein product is CASSLKPGQGAGNTIYF.

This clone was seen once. The CDR3 DNA reads as TGCGCCAGCAGTGAGTCGGGGGTGATAGCGGATACGCAGTATTTT. The encoded protein is CASSESGVIADTQYF. The chain uses TRBV10-2 and TRBJ2-3, with D possibly being TRBD1 or TRBD2 (5 bases each). The V gene's germline CDR1 is WSHSY and CDR2 SAAADI. This CDR3 is built from 15 residues. The V and J ends lost 0 bases and 6 bases respectively, with 13 bases between them.

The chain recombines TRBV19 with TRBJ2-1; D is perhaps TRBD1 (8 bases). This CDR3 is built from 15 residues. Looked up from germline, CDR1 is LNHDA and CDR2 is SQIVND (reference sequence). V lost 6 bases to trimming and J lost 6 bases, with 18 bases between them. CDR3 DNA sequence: TGTGCCAGTAGCACTACAGGGGGGGCAGGCAATGAGCAGTTCTTC. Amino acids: CASSTTGGAGNEQFF.

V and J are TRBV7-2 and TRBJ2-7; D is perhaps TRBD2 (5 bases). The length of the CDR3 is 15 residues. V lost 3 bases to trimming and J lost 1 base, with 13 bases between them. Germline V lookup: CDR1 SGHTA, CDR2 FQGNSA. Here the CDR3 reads CASSFPLARSYEQYF. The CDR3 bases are TGTGCCAGCAGCTTCCCTCTAGCACGGTCCTACGAGCAGTACTTC.

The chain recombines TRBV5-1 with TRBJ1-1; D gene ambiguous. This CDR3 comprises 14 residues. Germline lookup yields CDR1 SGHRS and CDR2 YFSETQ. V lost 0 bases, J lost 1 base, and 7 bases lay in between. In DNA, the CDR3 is TGCGCCAGCAGCTTGGCCCAGAGGAACACTGAAGCTTTCTTT. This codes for CASSLAQRNTEAFF.

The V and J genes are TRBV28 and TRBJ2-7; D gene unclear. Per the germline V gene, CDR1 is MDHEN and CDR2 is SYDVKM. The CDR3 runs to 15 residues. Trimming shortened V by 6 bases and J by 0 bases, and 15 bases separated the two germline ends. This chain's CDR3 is CASRKRTDDSYEQYF. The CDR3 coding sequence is TGTGCCAGCAGAAAGAGGACGGACGACTCCTACGAGCAGTACTTC.

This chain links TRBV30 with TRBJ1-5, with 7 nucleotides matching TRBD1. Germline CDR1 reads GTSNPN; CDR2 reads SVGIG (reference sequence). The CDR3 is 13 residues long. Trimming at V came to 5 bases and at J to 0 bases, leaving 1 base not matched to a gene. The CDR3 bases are TGTGCCTGGGGACAGGATAGCAATCAGCCCCAGCATTTT. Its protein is CAWGQDSNQPQHF.